Ten or more counts support the clone carrying this T cell receptor (beta chain). Its specificity is unknown. Read sequence stops 3 residues before the CDR3 end, and the germline J gene provides the missing end. The germline CDR1 and CDR2 sequences are GTSNPN and SVGIG (reference sequence). V gave up 6 bases and J gave up 3 bases, with 8 bases separating them. CDR3 size: 12 residues. This sample was taken from a study of T cell clonality in common variable immunodeficiency. Overall study findings and caveats: In common variable immunodeficiency, TCR beta chains reportedly carried fewer deletions and N-nucleotide insertions.

The method was immunoSEQ multiplex PCR; TCRdb's version includes in-frame clones alone and lacks a portion of them. In total the sample includes 15,000 to 20,000 clones, none of them seen once. Sequenced input: peripheral blood mononuclear cells. This receptor was obtained from a human donor with common variable immunodeficiency. The chain employs TRBV30 and TRBJ1-4, with unresolved D. The covered CDR3 bases are TGTGCCTGCAGACAATCTAATGAAAAA. This translates into CACRQSNEK. The full CDR3 is CACRQSNEKLFF.